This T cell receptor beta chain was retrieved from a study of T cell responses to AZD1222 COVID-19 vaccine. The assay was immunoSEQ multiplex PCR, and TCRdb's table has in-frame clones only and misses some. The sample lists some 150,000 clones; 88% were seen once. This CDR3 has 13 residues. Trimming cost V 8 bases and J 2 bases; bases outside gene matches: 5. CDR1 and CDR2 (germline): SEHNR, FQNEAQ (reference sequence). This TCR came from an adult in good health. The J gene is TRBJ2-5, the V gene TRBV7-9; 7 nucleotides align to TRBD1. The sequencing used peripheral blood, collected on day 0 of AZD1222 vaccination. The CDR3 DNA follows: TGTGCCAGCCTTAGGACAGGACAAGAGACCCAGTACTTC. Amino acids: CASLRTGQETQYF. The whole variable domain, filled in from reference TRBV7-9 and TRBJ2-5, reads DTGVSQNPRHKITKRGQNVTFRCDPISEHNRLYWYRQTLGQGPEFLTYFQNEAQLEKSRLLSDRFSAERPKGSFSTLEIQRTEQGDSAMYLCASLRTGQETQYFGPGTRLLVL.